This T cell receptor (beta chain) was captured by sequencing in a study of blood T cell repertoires in COVID-19. Looking at the study overall: From T cells, B-cell-depleted T cells, or PBMCs came the material, which was cDNA or gDNA.

Generated by immunoSEQ multiplex PCR, the TCRdb table keeps only in-frame clones and is missing some. Of 200,000 to 300,000 clones detected, around 80% appear once; the ten largest clones hold under 2.5%. The CDR3 has 17 amino acids. Trimming took off 2 bases at V and 10 bases at J, with 25 bases between the two ends. Germline V CDR1 and CDR2: SGHRS, YFSETQ. This chain uses TRBV5-1 with TRBJ1-3; tentative D call: TRBD1 (5 bases). This clonotype was sampled from a man in his forties or fifties who had recovered from COVID-19. The sample was peripheral blood. The CDR3: CASSLSPIRGSGRTIYF. The CDR3 DNA sequence: TGCGCCAGCAGCTTAAGTCCCATAAGGGGCTCTGGGAGGACCATATATTTT.